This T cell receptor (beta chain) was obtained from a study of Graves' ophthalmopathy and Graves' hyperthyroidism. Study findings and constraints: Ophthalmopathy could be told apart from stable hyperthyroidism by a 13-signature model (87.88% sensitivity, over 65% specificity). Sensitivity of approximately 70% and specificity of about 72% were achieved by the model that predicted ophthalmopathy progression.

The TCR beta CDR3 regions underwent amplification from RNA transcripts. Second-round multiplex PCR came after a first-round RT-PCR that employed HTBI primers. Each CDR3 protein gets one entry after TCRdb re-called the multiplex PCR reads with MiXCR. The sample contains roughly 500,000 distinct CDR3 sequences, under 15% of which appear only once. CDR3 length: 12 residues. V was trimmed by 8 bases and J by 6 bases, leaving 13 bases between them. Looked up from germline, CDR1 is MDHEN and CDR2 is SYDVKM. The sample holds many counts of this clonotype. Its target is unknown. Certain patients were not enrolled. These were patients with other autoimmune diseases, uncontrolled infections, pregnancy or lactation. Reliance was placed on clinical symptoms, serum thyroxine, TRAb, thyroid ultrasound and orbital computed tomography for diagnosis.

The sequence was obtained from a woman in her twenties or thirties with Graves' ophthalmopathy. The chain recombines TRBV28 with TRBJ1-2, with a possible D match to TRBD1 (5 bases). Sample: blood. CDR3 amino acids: CASGGVKNGYTF. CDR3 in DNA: TGTGCCAGCGGGGGGGTGAAGAATGGCTACACCTTC.